Presented here are 10 T cell receptor beta chains from one specimen sequenced in a study of technical replicates of blood from a few donors. Method: immunoSEQ multiplex PCR; TCRdb's copy keeps in-frame clones and lacks some. Seen here are over 80,000 clones, 96% observed once, and the top ten hold more than 0.3%. The sample comprised T cells isolated from PBMCs. These receptors were collected from a human donor in good health.

V is TRBV11-2 and J is TRBJ1-1; 8 bases fit TRBD1. This CDR3 comprises 14 residues. The germline CDR1 and CDR2 sequences are SGHAT and FQNNGV. J lost 11 bases, V lost 1 base, and 9 bases had no gene match. The CDR3 DNA reads as TGTGCCAGCAGCTTAGCTATGACAGGGGATGTTGCTTTCTTT. Its translation is CASSLAMTGDVAFF.

The chain combines TRBV25-1 with TRBJ2-7; 8 bases fit TRBD1. Germline assignment: CDR1 MGHDK and CDR2 SYGVNS. The junction had 6 bases not matched to a gene; V was cut back by 5 bases and J by 3 bases. The length of the CDR3 is 14 residues. The CDR3 protein is CASSTGTGLYEQYF. The CDR3 bases are TGTGCCAGCAGTACAGGGACAGGCCTCTACGAGCAGTACTTC.

This chain uses TRBV27 with TRBJ2-7; TRBD2 might be the D (5 bases). The CDR3 runs 13 residues. Germline values: CDR1 MNHEY, CDR2 SMNVEV (reference sequence). Deletions cut 3 bases from V and 3 bases from J, with 9 bases between. The CDR3 nucleotides are TGTGCCAGCAGTTTCTCGGGGAACTACGAGCAGTACTTC. It is translated as CASSFSGNYEQYF.

The chain recombines TRBV7-9 with TRBJ1-1, with D hard to call. V lost 7 bases and J lost 2, with 14 bases in between. This CDR3 contains 14 residues. The germline V gene encodes CDR1 SEHNR and CDR2 FQNEAQ (reference sequence). CDR3: CASNPAARNTEAFF. DNA of the CDR3: TGTGCCAGCAATCCCGCGGCCCGAAACACTGAAGCTTTCTTT. Full variable domain (missing parts from reference TRBV7-9 and TRBJ1-1): DTGVSQNPRHKITKRGQNVTFRCDPISEHNRLYWYRQTLGQGPEFLTYFQNEAQLEKSRLLSDRFSAERPKGSFSTLEIQRTEQGDSAMYLCASNPAARNTEAFFGQGTRLTVV.

The chain has TRBV19 and TRBJ2-7, with TRBD1 identical over 9 bases. This CDR3 comprises 15 residues. V gave up 6 bases and J gave up 4 bases; unmatched junction bases: 10. Germline CDR1 and CDR2: LNHDA and SQIVND (reference sequence). CDR3 residues: CASSNYLGTGYEQYF. DNA of the CDR3: TGTGCCAGTAGCAATTACCTCGGGACAGGGTACGAGCAGTACTTC.

The J gene is TRBJ2-7, the V gene TRBV5-1; D perhaps matches TRBD2 (6 bases). Trimming removed 4 bases at V and 7 bases at J, with 18 bases between. Germline CDR1 reads SGHRS; CDR2 reads YFSETQ. This CDR3 region has 14 residues. CDR3 protein: CASSDKSDYGEQYF. The DNA for the CDR3 is TGCGCCAGCAGCGACAAATCGGACTACGGGGAGCAGTACTTC.

This rearrangement joins TRBV4-3 to TRBJ2-3, with a possible D match to TRBD1 (6 bases). V gave up 1 base and J gave up 0 bases, with 8 bases separating them. CDR1 is LGHNA and CDR2 is YSLEER in the germline V gene. The CDR3 sequence is 15 residues long. The CDR3 is CASSQGDRSTDTQYF. The CDR3, as DNA: TGCGCCAGCAGCCAAGGTGACAGGAGCACAGATACGCAGTATTTT.

The V and J genes are TRBV29-1 and TRBJ2-3; D unresolved. Germline V gene data show CDR1 as SQVTM and CDR2 as ANQGSEA. There are 11 residues in the CDR3. V lost 5 bases, J lost 5 bases, and 8 bases lay in between. CDR3 sequence reads: CSVRPGDTQYF. In DNA, the CDR3 is TGCAGCGTTCGCCCGGGAGATACGCAGTATTTT.

The V gene is TRBV30, the J gene TRBJ2-3; a possible D gene is TRBD1 (5 bases). Deletions cut 2 bases from V and 1 base from J, with 10 bases between. Germline V gene lookup returns CDR1 GTSNPN and CDR2 SVGIG (reference sequence). The CDR3 length is 14 residues. This CDR3 is CAWSKVRGTDTQYF. CDR3 bases: TGTGCCTGGAGTAAGGTCAGGGGCACAGATACGCAGTATTTT.

This clone was recorded once. The chain is built from TRBV11-2 and TRBJ2-7; D might be TRBD2 (6 bases). V was cut by 4 bases and J by 6 bases, with 16 bases left in between. The CDR3 consists of 14 residues. CDR1 is SGHAT and CDR2 is FQNNGV in the germline V gene. In DNA, the CDR3 is TGTGCCAGCAGCTCCCTCTCGGGGGTCGGCGAGCAGTACTTC. Translating it yields CASSSLSGVGEQYF. The variable domain in full, with the rest retrieved from reference TRBV11-2 and TRBJ2-7, is EAGVAQSPRYKIIEKRQSVAFWCNPISGHATLYWYQQILGQGPKLLIQFQNNGVVDDSQLPKDRFSAERLKGVDSTLKIQPAKLEDSAVYLCASSSLSGVGEQYFGPGTRLTVT.